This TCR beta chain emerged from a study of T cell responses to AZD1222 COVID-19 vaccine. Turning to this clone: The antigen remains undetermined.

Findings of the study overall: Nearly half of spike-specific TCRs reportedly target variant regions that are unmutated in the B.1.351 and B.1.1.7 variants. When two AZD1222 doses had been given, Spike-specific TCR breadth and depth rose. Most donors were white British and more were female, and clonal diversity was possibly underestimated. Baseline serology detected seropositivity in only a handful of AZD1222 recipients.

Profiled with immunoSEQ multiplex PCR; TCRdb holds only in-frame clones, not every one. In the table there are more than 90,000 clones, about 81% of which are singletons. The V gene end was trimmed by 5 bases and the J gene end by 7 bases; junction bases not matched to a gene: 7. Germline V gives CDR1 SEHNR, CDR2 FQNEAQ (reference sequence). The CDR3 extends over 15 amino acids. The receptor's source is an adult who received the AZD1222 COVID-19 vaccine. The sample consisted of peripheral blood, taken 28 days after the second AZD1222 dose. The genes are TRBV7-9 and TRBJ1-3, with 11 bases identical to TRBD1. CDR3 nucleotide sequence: TGTGCCAGCAGCGGGGGACAGGGGGTTTGGAACACCATATATTTT. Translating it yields CASSGGQGVWNTIYF.